This T cell receptor (beta chain) originates from a study of PD-1 blockade in classical Hodgkin lymphoma. The study, taken as a whole, reports: Repertoires differed for reasons still undefined, possibly disease activity or prior therapy.

The CDR3 consists of 19 residues. Germline CDR1 and CDR2: MNHEY and SMNVEV (reference sequence). V was clipped by 5 bases and J by 2 bases; unmatched bases: 13. Comments on this clone: Its specificity is not known.

Time point defined: newly diagnosed, previously untreated cHL patient sample. Investigators isolated CD4+ T cells from thawed PBMCs through magnetic negative selection. The study compared against PBMCs from newly diagnosed, untreated classical Hodgkin lymphoma. Assay used: immunoSEQ multiplex PCR; TCRdb lists only in-frame clones, some missing. The sample gives roughly 27,000 clones, more than 80% of which show up once; roughly 0.35% is in the top ten. The source material was CD4+ T cells from blood. The receptor comes from a human donor with classical Hodgkin lymphoma. The chain has TRBV27 and TRBJ2-2; 11 bases are a match to TRBD2. CDR3 loop: CASSLLLLAGGRNTGELFF. The CDR3 coding sequence is TGTGCCAGCAGTCTGCTCCTCCTAGCGGGAGGACGAAACACCGGGGAGCTGTTTTTT.